The clone carrying this T cell receptor (beta chain) was observed a few times. Its antigen is not known. In TCRdb, the reads were re-called with MiXCR into one record per CDR3 protein. The repertoire consists of over 85,000 distinct CDR3 sequences, with 16% occurring once and the leading ten covering 8%. The data derive from a study of T cell repertoires in cytomegalovirus infection. Study-wide context: Public signatures in TCR beta pointed to CMV infection and matching HLA type. Study conclusions and caveats: Ex vivo responses were dominated by HLA-C-restricted CMV-specific TCR beta clonotypes. Identification of carriers of CMV plus the relevant HLA was achieved through cumulative public TCR beta family frequency.

This TCR came from a human donor in good health (CMV status not recorded). Some clones in this sample may be carry-over from other donors' samples. The sample consisted of PBMCs.

The CDR3 protein is CASSYGTGDSEAFF. CDR3 in DNA: TGTGCCAGCAGTTACGGAACAGGGGACTCTGAAGCTTTCTTT. V is TRBV6-5 and J is TRBJ1-1; 7 positions match TRBD1. The germline CDR1 and CDR2 sequences are MNHEY and SVGAGI. The CDR3 has 14 amino acids. J lost 6 bases, V lost 2 bases, and 6 bases had no gene match.